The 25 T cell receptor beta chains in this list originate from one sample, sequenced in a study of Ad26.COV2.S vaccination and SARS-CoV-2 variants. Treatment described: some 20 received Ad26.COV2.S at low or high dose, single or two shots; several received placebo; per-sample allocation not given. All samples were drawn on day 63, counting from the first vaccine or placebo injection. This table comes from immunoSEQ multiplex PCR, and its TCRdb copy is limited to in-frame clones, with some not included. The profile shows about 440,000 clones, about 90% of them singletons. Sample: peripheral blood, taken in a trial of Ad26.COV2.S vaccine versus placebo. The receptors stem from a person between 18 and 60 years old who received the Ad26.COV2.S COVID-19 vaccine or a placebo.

CDR3 sequence (DNA): TGTGCCAGCAGTCGGGGACTAGCGGGAGTTGATACGCAGTATTTT. Encoded protein: CASSRGLAGVDTQYF. The V gene is TRBV28, the J gene TRBJ2-3; TRBD2 matches at 14 bases. This CDR3 contains 15 residues. The germline V gene has CDR1 MDHEN and CDR2 SYDVKM. With 5 bases clipped from V and 6 bases from J, the junction kept 4 bases outside the gene matches.

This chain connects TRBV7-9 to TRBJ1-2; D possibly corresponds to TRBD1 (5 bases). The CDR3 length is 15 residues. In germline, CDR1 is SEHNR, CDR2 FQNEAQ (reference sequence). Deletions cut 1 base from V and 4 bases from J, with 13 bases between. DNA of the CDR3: TGTGCCAGCAGCTTAGGCTCGTCAGGGATCTATGGCTACACCTTC. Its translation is CASSLGSSGIYGYTF. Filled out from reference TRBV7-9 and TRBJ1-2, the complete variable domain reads DTGVSQNPRHKITKRGQNVTFRCDPISEHNRLYWYRQTLGQGPEFLTYFQNEAQLEKSRLLSDRFSAERPKGSFSTLEIQRTEQGDSAMYLCASSLGSSGIYGYTFGSGTRLTVV.

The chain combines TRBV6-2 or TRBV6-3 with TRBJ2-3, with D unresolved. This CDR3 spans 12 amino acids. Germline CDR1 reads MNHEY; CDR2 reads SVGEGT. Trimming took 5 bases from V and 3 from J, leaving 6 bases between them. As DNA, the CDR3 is TGTGCCAGCAGTCTCTTTACAGATACGCAGTATTTT. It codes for CASSLFTDTQYF.

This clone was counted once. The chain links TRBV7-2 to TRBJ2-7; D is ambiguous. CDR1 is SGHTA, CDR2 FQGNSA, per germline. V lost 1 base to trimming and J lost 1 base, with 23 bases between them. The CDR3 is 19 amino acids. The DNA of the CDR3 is TGTGCCAGCAGCTTAGGGTGGAACGGATGGCCTTCCGTATCCTACGAGCAGTACTTC. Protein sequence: CASSLGWNGWPSVSYEQYF.

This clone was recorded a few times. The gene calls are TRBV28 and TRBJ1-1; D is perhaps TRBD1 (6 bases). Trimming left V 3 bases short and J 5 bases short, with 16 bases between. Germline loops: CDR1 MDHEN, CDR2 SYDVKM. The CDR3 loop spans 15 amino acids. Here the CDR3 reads CASSFLTSGDTEAFF. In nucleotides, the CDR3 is TGTGCCAGCAGTTTCCTCACCTCAGGGGATACTGAAGCTTTCTTT.

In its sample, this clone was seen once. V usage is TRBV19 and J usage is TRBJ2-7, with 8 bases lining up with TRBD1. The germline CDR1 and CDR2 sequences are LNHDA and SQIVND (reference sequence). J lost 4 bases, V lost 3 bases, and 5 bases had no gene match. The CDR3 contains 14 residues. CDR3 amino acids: CASSIKGDRYEQYF. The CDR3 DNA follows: TGTGCCAGTAGTATTAAGGGGGACAGGTACGAGCAGTACTTC. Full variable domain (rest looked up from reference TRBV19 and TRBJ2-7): DGGITQSPKYLFRKEGQNVTLSCEQNLNHDAMYWYRQDPGQGLRLIYYSQIVNDFQKGDIAEGYSVSREKKESFPLTVTSAQKNPTAFYLCASSIKGDRYEQYFGPGTRLTVT.

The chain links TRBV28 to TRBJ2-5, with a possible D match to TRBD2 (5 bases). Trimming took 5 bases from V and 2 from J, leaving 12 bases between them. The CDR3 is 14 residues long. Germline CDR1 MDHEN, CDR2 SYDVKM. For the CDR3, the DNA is TGTGCCAGCAGTCCCCCGGGGTTTCAAGAGACCCAGTACTTC. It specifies CASSPPGFQETQYF.

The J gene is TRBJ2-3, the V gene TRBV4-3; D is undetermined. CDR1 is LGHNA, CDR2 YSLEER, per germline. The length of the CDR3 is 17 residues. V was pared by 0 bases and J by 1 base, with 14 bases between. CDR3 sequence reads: CASSQDSSSRGTDTQYF. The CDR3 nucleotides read TGCGCCAGCAGCCAAGATTCGTCCAGTAGGGGCACAGATACGCAGTATTTT.

CDR3 sequence: CATSDAPGTDTQYF. DNA for the CDR3: TGTGCCACCAGTGATGCGCCGGGCACAGATACGCAGTATTTT. J is TRBJ2-3 and V is TRBV24-1, with unresolved D. Per germline, CDR1 KGHDR and CDR2 SFDVKD. CDR3 length: 14 amino acids. Deletions cut 3 bases from V and 1 base from J, with 7 bases between.

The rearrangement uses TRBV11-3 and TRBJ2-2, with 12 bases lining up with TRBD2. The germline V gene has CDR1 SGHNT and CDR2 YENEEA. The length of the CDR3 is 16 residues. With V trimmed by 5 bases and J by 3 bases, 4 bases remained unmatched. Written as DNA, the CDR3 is TGTGCCAGCAGCACAGGACTAGCGGGACACACCGGGGAGCTGTTTTTT. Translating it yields CASSTGLAGHTGELFF.

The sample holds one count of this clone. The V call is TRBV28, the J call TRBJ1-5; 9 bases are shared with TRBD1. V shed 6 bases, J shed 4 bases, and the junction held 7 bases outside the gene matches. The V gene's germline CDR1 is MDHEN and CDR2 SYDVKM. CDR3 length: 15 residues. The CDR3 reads CASSLPGTGNQPQHF. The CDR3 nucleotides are TGTGCCAGCAGCCTACCCGGGACAGGGAATCAGCCCCAGCATTTT. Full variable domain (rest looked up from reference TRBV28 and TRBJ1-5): DVKVTQSSRYLVKRTGEKVFLECVQDMDHENMFWYRQDPGLGLRLIYFSYDVKMKEKGDIPEGYSVSREKKERFSLILESASTNQTSMYLCASSLPGTGNQPQHFGDGTRLSIL.

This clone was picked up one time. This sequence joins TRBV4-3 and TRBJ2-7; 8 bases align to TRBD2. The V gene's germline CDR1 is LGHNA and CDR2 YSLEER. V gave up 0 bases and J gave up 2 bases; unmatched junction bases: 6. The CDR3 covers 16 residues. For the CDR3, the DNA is TGCGCCAGCAGCCAAGATCTCACTAGCGGAGCCTACGAGCAGTACTTC. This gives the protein CASSQDLTSGAYEQYF.

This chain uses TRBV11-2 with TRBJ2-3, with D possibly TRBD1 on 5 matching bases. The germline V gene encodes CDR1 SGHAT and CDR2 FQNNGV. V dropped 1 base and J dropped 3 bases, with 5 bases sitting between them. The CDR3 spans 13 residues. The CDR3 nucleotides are TGTGCCAGCAGCTTAGCAGGGACAGATACGCAGTATTTT. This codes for CASSLAGTDTQYF.

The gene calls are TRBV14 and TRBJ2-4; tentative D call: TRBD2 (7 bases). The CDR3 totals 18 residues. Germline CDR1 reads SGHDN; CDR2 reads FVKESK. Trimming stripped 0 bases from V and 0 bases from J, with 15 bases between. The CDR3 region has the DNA TGTGCCAGCAGCCAAGATCTGGGGGGGCCTAGAGCCAAAAACATTCAGTACTTC. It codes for CASSQDLGGPRAKNIQYF.

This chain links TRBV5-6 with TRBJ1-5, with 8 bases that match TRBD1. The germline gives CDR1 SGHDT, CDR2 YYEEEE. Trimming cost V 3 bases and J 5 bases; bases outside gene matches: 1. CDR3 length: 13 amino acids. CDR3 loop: CASSSTGDQPQHF. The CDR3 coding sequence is TGTGCCAGCAGCTCGACAGGGGATCAGCCCCAGCATTTT.

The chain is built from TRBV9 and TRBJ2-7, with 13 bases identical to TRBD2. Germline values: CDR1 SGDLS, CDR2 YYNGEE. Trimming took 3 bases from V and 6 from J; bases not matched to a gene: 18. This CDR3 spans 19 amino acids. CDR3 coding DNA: TGTGCCAGCAGCGGGGGAACCGGGGGGACTAGCGGGACCTTAGCCGAGCAGTACTTC. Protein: CASSGGTGGTSGTLAEQYF.

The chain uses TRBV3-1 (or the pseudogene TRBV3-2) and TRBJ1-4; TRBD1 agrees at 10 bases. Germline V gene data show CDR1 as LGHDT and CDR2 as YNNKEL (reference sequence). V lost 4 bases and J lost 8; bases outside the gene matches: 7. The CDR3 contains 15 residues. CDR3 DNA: TGTGCCAGCAGCCTTTCCGGGACAGGGGCCGAAAAACTGTTTTTT. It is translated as CASSLSGTGAEKLFF.

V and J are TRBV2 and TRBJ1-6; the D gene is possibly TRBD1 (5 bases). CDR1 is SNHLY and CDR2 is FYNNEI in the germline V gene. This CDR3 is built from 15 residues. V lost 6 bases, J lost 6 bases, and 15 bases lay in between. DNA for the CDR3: TGTGCCAGCAGAGACCAGACAGCAACTAATTCACCCCTCCACTTT. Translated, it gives CASRDQTATNSPLHF.

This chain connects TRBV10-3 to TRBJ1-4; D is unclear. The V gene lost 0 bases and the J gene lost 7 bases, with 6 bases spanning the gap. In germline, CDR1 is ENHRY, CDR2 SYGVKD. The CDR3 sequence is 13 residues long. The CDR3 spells CAISESIVEKLFF. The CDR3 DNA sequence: TGTGCCATCAGTGAGTCGATAGTTGAAAAACTGTTTTTT.

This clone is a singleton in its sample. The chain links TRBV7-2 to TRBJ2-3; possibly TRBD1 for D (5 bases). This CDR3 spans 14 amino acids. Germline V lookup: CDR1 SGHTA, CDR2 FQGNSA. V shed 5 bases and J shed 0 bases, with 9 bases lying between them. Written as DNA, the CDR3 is TGTGCCAGCAGCCTACAGGTTAGCACAGATACGCAGTATTTT. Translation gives CASSLQVSTDTQYF.

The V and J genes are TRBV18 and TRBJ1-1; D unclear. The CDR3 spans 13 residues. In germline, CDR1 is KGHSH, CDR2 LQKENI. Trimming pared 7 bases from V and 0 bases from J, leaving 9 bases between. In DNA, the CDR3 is TGTGCCAGCTATCAAGGTATGAACACTGAAGCTTTCTTT. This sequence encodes CASYQGMNTEAFF.

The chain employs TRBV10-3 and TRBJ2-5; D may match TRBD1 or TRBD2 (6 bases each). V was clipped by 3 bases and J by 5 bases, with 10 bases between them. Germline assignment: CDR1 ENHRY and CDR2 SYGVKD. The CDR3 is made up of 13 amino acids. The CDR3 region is CAISDTGAETQYF. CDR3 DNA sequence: TGTGCCATCAGTGATACGGGGGCCGAGACCCAGTACTTC.

The chain's CDR3 is CASSTRFDTKNGTEAFF. In DNA form, the CDR3 reads TGTGCCAGCAGCACTCGTTTTGACACAAAAAACGGCACTGAAGCTTTCTTT. The V gene is TRBV7-7, the J gene TRBJ1-1; D remains ambiguous. CDR1 is SSHAT, CDR2 FNYEAQ, per germline (reference sequence). The V gene lost 5 bases and the J gene lost 4 bases, with 23 bases spanning the gap. The CDR3 spans 17 residues.

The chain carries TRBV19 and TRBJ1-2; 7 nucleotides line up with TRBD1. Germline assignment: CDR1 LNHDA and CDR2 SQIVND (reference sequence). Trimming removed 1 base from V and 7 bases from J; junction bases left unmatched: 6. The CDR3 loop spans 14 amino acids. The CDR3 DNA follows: TGTGCCAGTAGTATAGTGACAGGGACGGCTGGCTACACCTTC. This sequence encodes CASSIVTGTAGYTF.

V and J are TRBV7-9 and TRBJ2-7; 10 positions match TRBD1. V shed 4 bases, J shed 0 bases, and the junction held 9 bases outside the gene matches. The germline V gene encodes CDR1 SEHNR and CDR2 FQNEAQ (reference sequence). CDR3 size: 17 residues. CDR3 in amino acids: CASSSGTGALGSYEQYF. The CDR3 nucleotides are TGTGCCAGCAGCTCCGGGACAGGGGCCCTAGGCTCCTACGAGCAGTACTTC.